One and the same sample provided the 9 T cell receptor beta chains below, sequenced in a study of cytomegalovirus exposure and HLA in healthy donors. Primers for the PCR totalled 60 Vbeta and 13 Jbeta. Measured with immunoSEQ multiplex PCR; TCRdb has only the in-frame clones, and not every one. The profile shows approximately 77,000 clones, around three quarters of them singletons. The sample consisted of PBMCs. These receptors were taken from a man between 40 and 49 years old in good health and CMV-seronegative.

The chain carries TRBV11-2 and TRBJ1-5, with D unclear. Looked up from germline, CDR1 is SGHAT and CDR2 is FQNNGV. V lost 1 base to trimming and J lost 0 bases, with 7 bases between them. This CDR3 is 15 amino acids long. The CDR3 region has the DNA TGTGCCAGCAGCTTAGGCACGGGTAGCAATCAGCCCCAGCATTTT. Translated: CASSLGTGSNQPQHF. The complete variable domain, with remaining parts taken from reference TRBV11-2 and TRBJ1-5, reads EAGVAQSPRYKIIEKRQSVAFWCNPISGHATLYWYQQILGQGPKLLIQFQNNGVVDDSQLPKDRFSAERLKGVDSTLKIQPAKLEDSAVYLCASSLGTGSNQPQHFGDGTRLSIL.

This clone was seen more than once but under ten times. The J gene is TRBJ2-1, the V gene TRBV7-9, with 8 bases that match TRBD2. Trimming removed 5 bases from V and 6 bases from J; junction bases left unmatched: 6. The CDR3 covers 14 residues. Germline V lookup: CDR1 SEHNR, CDR2 FQNEAQ (reference sequence). DNA for the CDR3: TGTGCCAGCAGCGCCCGACTAGCGACCAATGAGCAGTTCTTC. It is translated as CASSARLATNEQFF.

The table lists this clone with a count of one. This rearrangement joins TRBV9 to TRBJ2-5; 7 nucleotides match TRBD2. The CDR3 runs 16 residues. Trimming took 0 bases from V and 2 from J; bases not matched to a gene: 7. Germline V gives CDR1 SGDLS, CDR2 YYNGEE. The CDR3 loop reads CASSVESSGLQETQYF. The CDR3, as DNA: TGTGCCAGCAGCGTAGAGTCTAGCGGCCTGCAAGAGACCCAGTACTTC.

There are a few counts of this clone. The chain is built from TRBV10-3 and TRBJ1-5; D might be TRBD1 (5 bases). This CDR3 has 15 amino acids. The V end was cut by 3 bases, the J end by 4 bases, with 13 bases between. Germline V gene sequence: CDR1 ENHRY, CDR2 SYGVKD. CDR3 in amino acids: CAISDLDNPNQPQHF. CDR3 nucleotide sequence: TGTGCCATCAGTGACCTGGACAATCCGAATCAGCCCCAGCATTTT.

The gene calls are TRBV5-1 and TRBJ2-1, with 8 bases that match TRBD2. V was pared by 0 bases and J by 8 bases, with 7 bases of the junction left unmatched. Looked up from germline, CDR1 is SGHRS and CDR2 is YFSETQ. This CDR3 is built from 15 residues. CDR3 loop: CASSLGSGSGHEQFF. Here the CDR3 DNA reads TGCGCCAGCAGCTTGGGGAGCGGGAGCGGGCATGAGCAGTTCTTC.

In this sample, this clone turned up once. The genes are TRBV7-2 and TRBJ2-6, with D perhaps TRBD2 (6 bases). V lost 1 base and J lost 2, with 9 bases in between. This CDR3 is 16 amino acids long. The germline CDR1 and CDR2 sequences are SGHTA and FQGNSA. CDR3 protein: CASSLDGGTGANVLTF. DNA of the CDR3: TGTGCCAGCAGCTTAGACGGGGGAACTGGGGCCAACGTCCTGACTTTC.

This clone has only one observation. The same CDR3 also results from other DNA sequences found in this sample. The V gene is TRBV7-9, the J gene TRBJ2-2; a weak D match, TRBD2 (5 bases). Germline CDR1 reads SEHNR; CDR2 reads FQNEAQ (reference sequence). The length of the CDR3 is 12 residues. Trimming took off 5 bases at V and 6 bases at J, with 7 bases between the two ends. The CDR3, as DNA: TGTGCCAGCAGCCCCGGGGCCGGGGAGCTGTTTTTT. Protein sequence: CASSPGAGELFF.

V gene TRBV29-1 combines with J gene TRBJ2-3; 10 positions match TRBD2. Germline V gives CDR1 SQVTM, CDR2 ANQGSEA. The V gene end was trimmed by 1 base and the J gene end by 6 bases; junction bases not matched to a gene: 7. The CDR3 runs to 15 residues. The CDR3 nucleotides are TGCAGCGTTGAAGTACTAGCGGGAAGGTCGGATACGCAGTATTTT. Its protein is CSVEVLAGRSDTQYF.

The V gene is TRBV7-8, the J gene TRBJ1-5; 7 positions match TRBD1. J lost 4 bases, V lost 5 bases, and 11 bases had no gene match. The CDR3 is made up of 16 amino acids. The germline V gene encodes CDR1 SGHVS and CDR2 FQNEAQ. The CDR3 reads CASSLGQSYLNQPQHF. CDR3 in DNA: TGTGCCAGCAGCCTGGGACAGAGTTATCTAAATCAGCCCCAGCATTTT.